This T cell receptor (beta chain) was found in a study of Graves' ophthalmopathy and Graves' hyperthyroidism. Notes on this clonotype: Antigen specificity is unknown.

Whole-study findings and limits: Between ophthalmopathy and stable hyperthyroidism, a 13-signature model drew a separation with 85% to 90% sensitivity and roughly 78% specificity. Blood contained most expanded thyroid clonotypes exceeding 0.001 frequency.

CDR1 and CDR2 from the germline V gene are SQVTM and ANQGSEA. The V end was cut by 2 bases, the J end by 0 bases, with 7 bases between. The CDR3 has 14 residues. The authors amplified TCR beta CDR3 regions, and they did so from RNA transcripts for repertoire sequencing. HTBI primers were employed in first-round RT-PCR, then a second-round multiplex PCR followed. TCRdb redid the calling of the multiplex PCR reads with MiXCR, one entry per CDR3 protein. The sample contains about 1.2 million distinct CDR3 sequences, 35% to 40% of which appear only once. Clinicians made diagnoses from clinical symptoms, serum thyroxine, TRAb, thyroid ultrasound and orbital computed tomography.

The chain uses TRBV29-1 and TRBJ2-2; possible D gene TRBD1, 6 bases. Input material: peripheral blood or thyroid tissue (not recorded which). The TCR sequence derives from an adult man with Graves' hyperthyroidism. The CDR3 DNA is TGCAGCGTTGAAACAGGGTCGAACACCGGGGAGCTGTTTTTT. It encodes CSVETGSNTGELFF.